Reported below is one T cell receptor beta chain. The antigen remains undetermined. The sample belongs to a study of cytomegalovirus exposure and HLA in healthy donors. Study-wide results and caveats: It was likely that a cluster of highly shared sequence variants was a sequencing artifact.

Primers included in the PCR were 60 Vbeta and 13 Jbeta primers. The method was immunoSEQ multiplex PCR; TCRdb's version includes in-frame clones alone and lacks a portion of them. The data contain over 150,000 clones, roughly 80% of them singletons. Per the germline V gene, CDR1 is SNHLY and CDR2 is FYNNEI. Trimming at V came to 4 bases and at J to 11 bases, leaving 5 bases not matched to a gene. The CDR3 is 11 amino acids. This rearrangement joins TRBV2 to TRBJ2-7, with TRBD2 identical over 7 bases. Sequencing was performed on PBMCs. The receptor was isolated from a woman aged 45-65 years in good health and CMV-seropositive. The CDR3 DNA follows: TGTGCCAGCAGTGCGCGGACTAGTAAGTACTTC. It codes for CASSARTSKYF.